Below are 7 T cell receptor beta chains sequenced from a single sample in a study of blood T cell repertoires in COVID-19. The data were produced by immunoSEQ multiplex PCR, yet TCRdb's version contains in-frame clones alone and is incomplete. The table includes hundreds of thousands of clones, 82% detected once. Specimen: peripheral blood. Receptor source: a woman of 80 years or more with acute or convalescent COVID-19.

To note about this clone: A much larger clone differs from this one at a single base, so this may be a read error. CDR3 coding DNA: TGTGCCAGCAGCTTGGTCGGCTACGAGCAGTACTTC. This sequence encodes CASSLVGYEQYF. The chain joins TRBV5-4 to TRBJ2-7; D remains ambiguous. The CDR3 is made up of 12 amino acids. Trimming removed 0 bases from V and 3 bases from J, with 4 bases in between. The V gene's germline CDR1 is SGHNT and CDR2 YYREEE (reference sequence).

The V and J genes are TRBV6-5 and TRBJ2-7, with D possibly being TRBD1 (5 bases). CDR1 is MNHEY and CDR2 is SVGAGI in the germline V gene. The V end lost 1 base, the J end lost 4 bases, and 8 bases lay between the germline ends. This CDR3 region has 13 residues. CDR3 loop: CASSYLQGYEQYF. The CDR3 coding sequence is TGTGCCAGCAGTTACTTGCAGGGATACGAGCAGTACTTC.

This clone occurred once. The genes are TRBV5-6 and TRBJ1-1; D is possibly TRBD1 (5 bases). The CDR3 extends over 15 amino acids. Trimming removed 2 bases at V and 7 bases at J, with 18 bases between. Looked up from germline, CDR1 is SGHDT and CDR2 is YYEEEE. The CDR3 region is CASSFYGTPTSEAFF. As DNA, the CDR3 is TGTGCCAGCAGCTTCTATGGGACTCCGACGAGTGAAGCTTTCTTT.

This clone was observed once. The same CDR3 can be traced to other DNA sequences in this sample. The chain joins TRBV19 to TRBJ2-7; TRBD1 matches at 9 bases. The germline CDR1 and CDR2 sequences are LNHDA and SQIVND (reference sequence). After removal of 5 bases from V and 0 bases from J, the junction contained 5 bases not matched to a gene. The length of the CDR3 is 15 residues. The CDR3 nucleotides are TGTGCCAGTAGTTTACAGGGGGCAGGCTCCTACGAGCAGTACTTC. It specifies CASSLQGAGSYEQYF.

The chain combines TRBV6-2 or TRBV6-3 with TRBJ2-4, with TRBD2 matching over 10 bases. The V gene's germline CDR1 is MNHEY and CDR2 SVGEGT. V lost 4 bases and J lost 0; bases outside the gene matches: 9. The CDR3 runs 18 residues. The CDR3 spells CASSSALAGARAKNIQYF. CDR3 DNA: TGTGCCAGCAGTTCGGCGCTAGCGGGGGCCAGAGCCAAAAACATTCAGTACTTC.

There are a few counts of this clone. The J gene is TRBJ2-3, the V gene TRBV6-5; D is perhaps TRBD2 (5 bases). Germline assignment: CDR1 MNHEY and CDR2 SVGAGI. V was clipped by 5 bases and J by 2 bases, with 11 bases between them. CDR3 length equals 14 residues. CDR3 sequence reads: CASSRRGATDTQYF. The CDR3 DNA reads as TGTGCCAGCAGTCGCCGGGGTGCCACAGATACGCAGTATTTT.

The chain uses TRBV28 and TRBJ2-1; 7 bases align to TRBD2. Unmatched junction bases numbered 6, after V lost 3 bases and J lost 10 bases. Germline-derived CDR1 and CDR2 are MDHEN and SYDVKM. This CDR3 spans 13 amino acids. CDR3 in amino acids: CASSFGPLAEQFF. The CDR3, as DNA: TGTGCCAGCAGTTTCGGGCCACTAGCGGAGCAGTTCTTC.